This TCR beta chain was obtained from a study of T cell repertoires in cytomegalovirus infection. Background on the study: Public TCR beta signatures were indicative of both CMV infection and a matching HLA type. Study conclusions and caveats: HLA-C-restricted, CMV-specific TCR beta clonotypes were dominant ex vivo. Accumulated public TCR beta family frequency recognized individuals carrying CMV together with the relevant HLA.

CDR1 and CDR2 (germline): SGDLS, YYNGEE. The CDR3 sequence is 19 residues long. J gave up 0 bases and V 4 bases, and 9 bases lay outside the gene matches. A few counts support this clonotype. Its antigen is not known. One entry per CDR3 protein results from TCRdb running MiXCR on the reads. The table lists about 80,000 distinct CDR3 sequences, 3.7% of them singletons. The V gene is TRBV9, the J gene TRBJ2-1, with 14 positions matching TRBD2. This TCR came from a human donor in good health (CMV status not recorded). Some clones in this sample may be carry-over from other donors' samples. The sequenced material came from PBMCs. The DNA of the CDR3 is TGTGCCAGCAGCCCGACTAGCGGGGGGGCCCGAAGCTCCTACAATGAGCAGTTCTTC. Protein product: CASSPTSGGARSSYNEQFF. Full variable domain (remainder filled in from reference TRBV9 and TRBJ2-1): DSGVTQTPKHLITATGQRVTLRCSPRSGDLSVYWYQQSLDQGLQFLIQYYNGEERAKGNILERFSAQQFPDLHSELNLSSLELGDSALYFCASSPTSGGARSSYNEQFFGPGTRLTVL.